These 14 T cell receptor beta chains originate from one sample sequenced in a study of regulatory T cells in long-lasting Graves disease. In building TCR beta libraries, iRepertoire HTBI primers were used together with Arm-PCR of CDR3 regions. In TCRdb, the multiplex PCR reads were re-called with MiXCR into one record per CDR3 protein. The sample contains almost 350,000 distinct CDR3 sequences, about 18% of which appear only once. Time point defined: persistent/refractory GD, antithyroid drugs over 5 years with positive TRAb. There was RNA extracted from PBMCs, and the TCR library was made from it. Sequencing was performed on peripheral blood mononuclear cells (PBMCs), taken when the disease was refractory, from a patient treated with antithyroid drugs. Receptors were obtained from a female donor with Graves disease.

This sequence joins TRBV20-1 and TRBJ2-3, with TRBD2 matching over 8 bases. Germline V gene lookup returns CDR1 DFQATT and CDR2 SNEGSKA (reference sequence). There are 14 residues in the CDR3. V lost 4 bases to trimming and J lost 1 base; unmatched junction nucleotides: 4. The CDR3 is CSAILAARTDTQYF. CDR3 sequence (DNA): TGCAGTGCTATACTAGCGGCACGCACAGATACGCAGTATTTT.

This clonotype appeared many times. The chain joins TRBV28 to TRBJ2-5, with D possibly matching TRBD2 (5 bases). The germline CDR1 and CDR2 sequences are MDHEN and SYDVKM. The CDR3 is 14 amino acids. V shed 3 bases and J shed 3 bases, with 11 bases lying between them. In nucleotides, the CDR3 is TGTGCCAGCAGTTTCCGGACTTTTAAAGAGACCCAGTACTTC. This sequence encodes CASSFRTFKETQYF.

The chain links TRBV6-1 to TRBJ1-5; D not resolved. Per germline, CDR1 MNHNS and CDR2 SASEGT. CDR3 length: 13 residues. Trimming removed 9 bases from V and 7 bases from J, with 16 bases in between. The CDR3 sequence is CASMDVLGQPQHF. The CDR3 DNA sequence: TGTGCCAGTATGGACGTGTTGGGGCAGCCCCAGCATTTT.

This clonotype was picked up a small number of times. The rearrangement uses TRBV2 and TRBJ2-7, with 9 bases fitting TRBD1. Germline V gene lookup returns CDR1 SNHLY and CDR2 FYNNEI. The CDR3 loop spans 16 amino acids. V lost 6 bases to trimming and J lost 2 bases; unmatched junction nucleotides: 11. The CDR3: CASSWGTGTVPYEQYF. CDR3 sequence (DNA): TGTGCCAGCAGCTGGGGGACAGGGACCGTTCCCTACGAGCAGTACTTC. The variable domain in full, completed from reference TRBV2 and TRBJ2-7, reads EPEVTQTPSHQVTQMGQEVILRCVPISNHLYFYWYRQILGQKVEFLVSFYNNEISEKSEIFDDQFSVERPDGSNFTLKIRSTKLEDSAMYFCASSWGTGTVPYEQYFGPGTRLTVT.

The rearrangement links TRBV15 to TRBJ1-1; D uncertain. This CDR3 has 13 amino acids. Trimming took 0 bases from V and 8 from J, leaving 10 bases between them. In germline, CDR1 is LNHNV, CDR2 YYDKDF (reference sequence). Here the CDR3 reads CATSRDEEEEAFF. DNA of the CDR3: TGTGCCACCAGCAGAGATGAAGAGGAAGAAGCTTTCTTT. Full variable domain (rest looked up from reference TRBV15 and TRBJ1-1): DAMVIQNPRYQVTQFGKPVTLSCSQTLNHNVMYWYQQKSSQAPKLLFHYYDKDFNNEADTPDNFQSRRPNTSFCFLDIRSPGLGDTAMYLCATSRDEEEEAFFGQGTRLTVV.

Many counts were recorded for this clonotype. The chain employs TRBV5-1 and TRBJ1-4; tentative D call: TRBD1 (6 bases). Germline values: CDR1 SGHRS, CDR2 YFSETQ. V was clipped by 4 bases and J by 0 bases, with 16 bases between them. The CDR3 consists of 17 residues. The CDR3 loop reads CASSAQGSLATNEKLFF. The CDR3 DNA reads as TGCGCCAGCAGCGCACAGGGATCCCTTGCAACTAATGAAAAACTGTTTTTT.

This clonotype was found a few times. The chain is built from TRBV28 and TRBJ2-7, with TRBD2 identical over 7 bases. The J segment lost 2 bases and the V segment lost 2 bases, leaving 9 bases of the junction unmatched. Germline V CDR1 and CDR2: MDHEN, SYDVKM. The CDR3 contains 16 residues. DNA for the CDR3: TGTGCCAGCAGTTTACATGGGGGGGAGGCCCCCTACGAGCAGTACTTC. It specifies CASSLHGGEAPYEQYF.

This chain connects TRBV27 to TRBJ2-7; perhaps D is TRBD1 or TRBD2 (6 bases each). The CDR3 totals 15 residues. Trimming left V 6 bases short and J 2 bases short, with 17 bases between. The V gene's germline CDR1 is MNHEY and CDR2 SMNVEV (reference sequence). This CDR3 is CASSIAGGPPYEQYF. The CDR3 DNA is TGTGCCAGCAGCATCGCCGGGGGCCCCCCCTACGAGCAGTACTTC.

Ten or more counts support this clonotype. CDR3 sequence reads: CASGFSENTEAFF. The DNA of the CDR3 is TGTGCTAGTGGTTTTTCCGAGAACACTGAAGCTTTCTTT. The gene calls are TRBV12-5 and TRBJ1-1; no firm D call. CDR1 is LGHNT, CDR2 FRNRAP, per germline. The CDR3 contains 13 residues. Between the trimmed V and J ends, which lost 3 bases and 1 base, there was a span of 6 bases.

The sample holds many counts of this clonotype. J is TRBJ2-5 and V is TRBV12-3 or TRBV12-4, with 14 bases that match TRBD2. The V segment lost 4 bases and the J segment 5 bases; nucleotides outside the gene matches: 12. The CDR3 has 18 amino acids. The CDR3 DNA sequence: TGTGCCAGCAGTTCTCGACTAGCGGGAGGGCCACGGTGGGAGACCCAGTACTTC. Translation: CASSSRLAGGPRWETQYF.

The chain recombines TRBV7-9 with TRBJ2-5; 8 positions agree with TRBD2. Trimming cost V 1 base and J 1 base; bases outside gene matches: 14. The CDR3 loop spans 19 amino acids. The germline V gene encodes CDR1 SEHNR and CDR2 FQNEAQ (reference sequence). The CDR3 region has the DNA TGTGCCAGCAGCTTAGGCCCGCCTAAGGGCGGGGGGACCCAAGAGACCCAGTACTTC. It translates to CASSLGPPKGGGTQETQYF.

This clonotype has at least ten counts. The gene calls are TRBV7-6 and TRBJ2-7; D remains unclear. The germline CDR1 and CDR2 sequences are SGHVS and FNYEAQ. Between the trimmed V and J ends, which lost 5 bases and 3 bases, there was a span of 11 bases. The CDR3 sequence is 13 residues long. The DNA of the CDR3 is TGTGCCAGCAGCAAAGGACCCAACTACGAGCAGTACTTC. Translating it yields CASSKGPNYEQYF. The full variable domain, with the rest looked up from reference TRBV7-6 and TRBJ2-7, is GAGVSQSPRYKVTKRGQDVALRCDPISGHVSLYWYRQALGQGPEFLTYFNYEAQQDKSGLPNDRFSAERPEGSISTLTIQRTEQRDSAMYRCASSKGPNYEQYFGPGTRLTVT.

The genes are TRBV24-1 and TRBJ2-3, with D maybe TRBD1 (5 bases). Germline V gene sequence: CDR1 KGHDR, CDR2 SFDVKD. V lost 3 bases and J 4 bases, leaving 13 bases between the germline ends. The length of the CDR3 is 15 residues. The DNA of the CDR3 is TGTGCCACCAGTGATCCCGGACAAATTGCAGATACGCAGTATTTT. This translates into CATSDPGQIADTQYF.

This clonotype was seen many times. The chain links TRBV6-2 or TRBV6-3 to TRBJ1-2; D gene unclear. The CDR3 length is 15 residues. V lost 0 bases to trimming and J lost 2 bases, with 10 bases between them. Per germline, CDR1 MNHEY and CDR2 SVGEGT. CDR3 bases: TGTGCCAGCAGTTACTCGGGAGATTCCAACTATGGCTACACCTTC. This gives the protein CASSYSGDSNYGYTF.